Listed here are 7 T cell receptor beta chains from one sample, sequenced in a study of cytomegalovirus exposure and HLA in healthy donors. With 60 Vbeta and 13 Jbeta primers, the PCR was carried out. Repertoires were generated with immunoSEQ multiplex PCR, while TCRdb's copy carries only in-frame clones and drops some. The table lists around 100,000 clones, 79% of them singletons. The sequenced sample consisted of PBMCs. These receptors all stem from a female donor in good health and CMV-seropositive.

The V gene is TRBV30, the J gene TRBJ1-1, with 7 positions matching TRBD1. After removal of 2 bases from V and 2 bases from J, the junction contained 2 bases not matched to a gene. The CDR3 totals 13 residues. Germline V gives CDR1 GTSNPN, CDR2 SVGIG (reference sequence). The CDR3 nucleotides read TGTGCCTGGAGTCAGGGGGGAAACACTGAAGCTTTCTTT. It yields the protein CAWSQGGNTEAFF.

The genes are TRBV10-3 and TRBJ2-1, with 8 bases identical to TRBD1. There are 15 residues in the CDR3. Germline V lookup: CDR1 ENHRY, CDR2 SYGVKD. Trimming removed 6 bases from V and 7 bases from J; junction bases left unmatched: 11. As DNA, the CDR3 is TGTGCCATCAGAAACACAGGGGGAACGAGGAATGAGCAGTTCTTC. This encodes CAIRNTGGTRNEQFF.

This clone was counted only a few times. V and J are TRBV27 and TRBJ2-3, with 10 bases fitting TRBD1. The germline CDR1 and CDR2 sequences are MNHEY and SMNVEV (reference sequence). With 11 bases clipped from V and 2 bases from J, the junction kept 16 bases outside the gene matches. CDR3 length: 17 amino acids. CDR3 protein: CASRWAGGQGFTDTQYF. DNA of the CDR3: TGTGCCTCCCGCTGGGCGGGGGGACAGGGGTTCACAGATACGCAGTATTTT.

The CDR3: CASSQGQGAQAYNEQFF. The CDR3, as DNA: TGCGCCAGCAGCCAAGGACAGGGGGCCCAAGCCTACAATGAGCAGTTCTTC. The rearrangement links TRBV4-1 to TRBJ2-1, with 10 positions matching TRBD1. Germline assignment: CDR1 MGHRA and CDR2 YSYEKL. Trimming took 1 base from V and 2 from J; bases not matched to a gene: 5. The CDR3 runs to 17 residues.

The rearrangement joins TRBV11-2 to TRBJ1-6, with no clear D. V was shortened by 5 bases and J by 0 bases, with 14 bases between the two germline ends. The CDR3 is made up of 17 amino acids. Germline V gene sequence: CDR1 SGHAT, CDR2 FQNNGV. The CDR3 nucleotides are TGTGCCAGCAGCCTACGTCCTGGTAGCTCCTATAATTCACCCCTCCACTTT. It is translated as CASSLRPGSSYNSPLHF.

The rearrangement links TRBV7-9 to TRBJ1-5; D remains unclear. V was cut by 5 bases and J by 3 bases, with 8 bases left in between. CDR1 and CDR2 (germline): SEHNR, FQNEAQ (reference sequence). The CDR3 has 13 residues. The DNA of the CDR3 is TGTGCCAGCAGCCCGAGTACCAATCAGCCCCAGCATTTT. Its protein product is CASSPSTNQPQHF.

This clone was seen just once. This chain joins TRBV7-2 and TRBJ1-2; D remains unclear. Germline V gene data show CDR1 as SGHTA and CDR2 as FQGNSA. The CDR3 consists of 14 residues. V was shortened by 2 bases and J by 4 bases, with 11 bases between the two germline ends. CDR3 amino acids: CASSLKGVSYGYTF. The CDR3 nucleotides read TGTGCCAGCAGCTTAAAAGGAGTCAGCTATGGCTACACCTTC.